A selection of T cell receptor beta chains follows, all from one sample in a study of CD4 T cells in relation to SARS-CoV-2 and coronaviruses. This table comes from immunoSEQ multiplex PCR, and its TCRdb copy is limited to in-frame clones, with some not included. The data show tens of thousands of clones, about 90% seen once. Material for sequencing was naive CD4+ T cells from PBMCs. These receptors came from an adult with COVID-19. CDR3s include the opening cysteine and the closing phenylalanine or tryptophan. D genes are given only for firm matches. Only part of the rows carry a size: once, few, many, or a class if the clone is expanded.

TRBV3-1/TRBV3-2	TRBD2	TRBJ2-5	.	TGTGCCAGCAGCCAACTAGCGGGAGGCCCAGAGACCCAGTACTTC	CASSQLAGGPETQYF
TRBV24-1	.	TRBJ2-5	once	TGTGCCACTCAAGGGCCGTCGGCGGAGACCCAGTACTTC	CATQGPSAETQYF
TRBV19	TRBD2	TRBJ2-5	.	TGTGCCAGTAGTATGAAGGGACTAGTGGAGACCCAGTACTTC	CASSMKGLVETQYF
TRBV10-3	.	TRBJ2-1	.	TGTGCCATCAGTTTGGTTGGGCAGGGTGTAAACAATGAGCAGTTCTTC	CAISLVGQGVNNEQFF
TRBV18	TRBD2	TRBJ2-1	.	TGTCCACTAGCGGGAGGGCCGGGTGAGCAGTTCTTC	CPLAGGPGEQFF
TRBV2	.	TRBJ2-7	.	TGTGCCAGCAGTTCCCGCCGAGAGGGAGAGCAGTACTTC	CASSSRREGEQYF
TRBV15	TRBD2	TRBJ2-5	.	TGTGCCACCAGCAGAGGGGGTATTTTGGGGAGGGTTAAAGAGACCCAGTACTTC	CATSRGGILGRVKETQYF
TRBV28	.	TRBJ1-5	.	TGTGCCAGCAGTTTCCCATCCGCGGGGGGCAATCAGCCCCAGCATTTT	CASSFPSAGGNQPQHF
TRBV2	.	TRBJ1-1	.	TGTGCCAGCAGTGAAGCAACAGGGCTAGGGGACACTGAAGCTTTCTTT	CASSEATGLGDTEAFF
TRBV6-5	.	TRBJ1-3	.	TGTGCCAGCAGTTACTCGACCTCTGGAAACACCATATATTTT	CASSYSTSGNTIYF
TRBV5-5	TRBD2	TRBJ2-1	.	TGTGCCAGCAGTCGCGGACTAGCGGACAATGAGCAGTTCTTC	CASSRGLADNEQFF
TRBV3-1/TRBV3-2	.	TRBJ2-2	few	TGTGCCAGCAAGGGGGTCACCGGGGAGCTGTTTTTT	CASKGVTGELFF
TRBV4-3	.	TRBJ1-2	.	TGCGCCAGCAGCCAAGAAGCTTCAGATCGTTATGGCTACACCTTC	CASSQEASDRYGYTF
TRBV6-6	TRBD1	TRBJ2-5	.	TGTGCCAGCACCACCTCCGGACAGGTTCAAGAGACCCAGTACTTC	CASTTSGQVQETQYF
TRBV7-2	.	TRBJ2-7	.	TGTGCCAGCAGCCTTGGACTCGGCTACTCGGGCGAGCAGTACTTC	CASSLGLGYSGEQYF
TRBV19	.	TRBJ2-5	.	TGTGCCAGTAGGCCCACCCCGCAAGAGACCCAGTACTTC	CASRPTPQETQYF
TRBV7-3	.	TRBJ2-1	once	TGTGCCAGCAGCTTACGCAGACACAATGAGCAGTTCTTC	CASSLRRHNEQFF
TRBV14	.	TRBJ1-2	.	TGTGCCAGCAGCCAAGATCGTTGGGCAGCTAACTATGGCTACACCTTC	CASSQDRWAANYGYTF
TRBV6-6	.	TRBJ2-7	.	TGTGCCAGCCATTGGGCTAGTAGTGTCTACGAGCAGTACTTC	CASHWASSVYEQYF
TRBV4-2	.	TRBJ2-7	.	TGTGCCAGCAGCCAAGAAAATGGCCGATCCTACGAGCAGTACTTC	CASSQENGRSYEQYF
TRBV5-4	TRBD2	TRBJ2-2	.	TGTGCCAGCTCTCGGGGGGGGAACACCGGGGAGCTGTTTTTT	CASSRGGNTGELFF
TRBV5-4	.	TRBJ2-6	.	TGTGCCTTAGGACCCCTGACCGGGGCCAACGTCCTGACTTTC	CALGPLTGANVLTF
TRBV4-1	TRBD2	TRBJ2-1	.	TGCGCCAGCAGCCCCCGTGGTACTAGCGGGAGGGCTGGCAATGAGCAGTTCTTC	CASSPRGTSGRAGNEQFF
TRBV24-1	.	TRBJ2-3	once	TGTGCCACCAGTGATGCCGGACAACCCACAGATACGCAGTATTTT	CATSDAGQPTDTQYF
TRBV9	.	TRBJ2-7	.	TGTGCCAGCAGCGTAGGAGGGGACTCCTGGGACGAGCAGTACTTC	CASSVGGDSWDEQYF
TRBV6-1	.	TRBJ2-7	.	TGTGCCAGCAGTGAAGTTAGCGTAGGCGAGCAGTACTTC	CASSEVSVGEQYF
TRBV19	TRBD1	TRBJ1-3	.	TGTGCCAGTAATGACAGGGGGATCTCTGGAAACACCATATATTTT	CASNDRGISGNTIYF
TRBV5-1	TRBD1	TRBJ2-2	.	TGCGCCAGCAGCCGGTGGGACAGGACCGGGGAGCTGTTTTTT	CASSRWDRTGELFF
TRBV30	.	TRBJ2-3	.	TGTGCCTGGAGTGTACCCGGGACTAGCACAGATACGCAGTATTTT	CAWSVPGTSTDTQYF
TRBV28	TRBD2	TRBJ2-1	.	TGTGCCAGCAGATACAGGCAAGGGAGGGATGAGCAGTTCTTC	CASRYRQGRDEQFF
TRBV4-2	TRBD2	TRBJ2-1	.	TGTGCCAGCAGCCAGGCTCGGGCTGCGGGAGGGTACAATGAGCAGTTCTTC	CASSQARAAGGYNEQFF
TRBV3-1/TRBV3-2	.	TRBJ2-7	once	TGTGCCAGCAGCCAAAGAGGGGGGGTCTACGAGCAGTACTTC	CASSQRGGVYEQYF
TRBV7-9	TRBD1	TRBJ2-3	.	TGTGCCAGCAGCTGGGGACAGGGGTTCCTCACAGATACGCAGTATTTT	CASSWGQGFLTDTQYF
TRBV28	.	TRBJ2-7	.	TGTGCCAGCAGGAGGGACACACAATTCTACGAGCAGTACTTC	CASRRDTQFYEQYF
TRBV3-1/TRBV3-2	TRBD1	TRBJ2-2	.	TGTGCCAGCAGCCGGGACAGGGGTTTTACCGGGGAGCTGTTTTTT	CASSRDRGFTGELFF
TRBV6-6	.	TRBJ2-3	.	TGTGCCAGCAGCCCCGTCCTGAATACGCAGTATTTT	CASSPVLNTQYF
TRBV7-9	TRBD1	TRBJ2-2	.	TGTGCCAGCAGCTCCACAGGGGGCGTCACCGGGGAGCTGTTTTTT	CASSSTGGVTGELFF
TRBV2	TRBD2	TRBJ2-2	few	TGTGCCAGCAGTAAAACCCGTCCCGGGACTAGCGAGAACACCGGGGAGCTGTTTTTT	CASSKTRPGTSENTGELFF
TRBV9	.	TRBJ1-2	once	TGTGCCAGCAGCGTAGAGGGATTCTATGGCTACACCTTC	CASSVEGFYGYTF
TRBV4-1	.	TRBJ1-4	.	TGCGCCAGCAGCCAAGATTCCGGGCAGCGTAATGAAAAACTGTTTTTT	CASSQDSGQRNEKLFF
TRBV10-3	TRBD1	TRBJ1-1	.	TGTGCCATCAGGGGTGGAGACAGGGGGTACACTGAAGCTTTCTTT	CAIRGGDRGYTEAFF
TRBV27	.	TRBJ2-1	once	TGTGCCAGCAGTTCGCCGTCACAAAGCTCCTACAATGAGCAGTTCTTC	CASSSPSQSSYNEQFF
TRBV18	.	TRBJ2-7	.	TGTGCCAGCTCACCAGTAGTAGCGGAGAGCTACGAGCAGTACTTC	CASSPVVAESYEQYF
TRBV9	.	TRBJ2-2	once	TGTGCCAGCAGCGTAGGCTGGGTGGGGGAGCTGTTTTTT	CASSVGWVGELFF